One sample yielded the 24 T cell receptor beta chains listed below, sequenced in a study of blood T cell repertoires in COVID-19. Produced via immunoSEQ multiplex PCR; TCRdb's table is partial and in-frame only. The data hold approximately 340,000 clones, with around 83% observed a single time. The sequencing input was peripheral blood. All receptors come from a man in his thirties or forties with active or convalescent COVID-19.

On this clone: This same CDR3 is encoded by further DNA sequences in the sample. The chain combines TRBV18 with TRBJ2-7, with 11 positions matching TRBD2. The germline CDR1 and CDR2 sequences are KGHSH and LQKENI. Trimming at V came to 1 base and at J to 7 bases, leaving 3 bases not matched to a gene. The CDR3 covers 14 residues. CDR3 sequence: CASSPLAGGGEQYF. Written as DNA, the CDR3 is TGTGCCAGCTCACCACTAGCGGGAGGGGGTGAGCAGTACTTC.

The V gene is TRBV24-1, the J gene TRBJ1-5; 8 nucleotides line up with TRBD1. V dropped 4 bases and J dropped 0; count of bases not matched to a gene: 10. CDR1 KGHDR and CDR2 SFDVKD come from the germline V gene. This CDR3 region has 18 residues. The CDR3 here is CATSDRDRSGYSNQPQHF. In DNA form, the CDR3 reads TGTGCCACCAGTGACCGGGACAGGTCGGGATATAGCAATCAGCCCCAGCATTTT.

This chain joins TRBV28 and TRBJ2-1, with 8 bases identical to TRBD2. CDR1 MDHEN and CDR2 SYDVKM come from the germline V gene. The CDR3 is made up of 14 amino acids. Trimming at V came to 3 bases and at J to 9 bases, leaving 7 bases not matched to a gene. The CDR3 region has the DNA TGTGCCAGCAGTTTCCAGCGGGAGATGAGTGAGCAGTTCTTC. Translated: CASSFQREMSEQFF.

This clone was counted only a few times. The chain employs TRBV29-1 and TRBJ1-1; 11 bases align to TRBD1. This CDR3 comprises 14 residues. CDR1 and CDR2 from the germline V gene are SQVTM and ANQGSEA. The V gene end was trimmed by 2 bases and the J gene end by 5 bases; junction bases not matched to a gene: 4. CDR3 coding DNA: TGCAGCGTTGAAAAGGGACAGGGGGATACTGAAGCTTTCTTT. Encoded protein: CSVEKGQGDTEAFF.

The chain carries TRBV7-6 and TRBJ1-1, with D perhaps matching TRBD1 (6 bases). The CDR3 sequence is 15 residues long. Germline V gene lookup returns CDR1 SGHVS and CDR2 FNYEAQ. Trimming shortened V by 5 bases and J by 0 bases, and 13 bases separated the two germline ends. The CDR3 region has the DNA TGTGCCAGCAGCAATACCGGGACACTGAACACTGAAGCTTTCTTT. This sequence encodes CASSNTGTLNTEAFF. Full variable domain (missing parts from reference TRBV7-6 and TRBJ1-1): GAGVSQSPRYKVTKRGQDVALRCDPISGHVSLYWYRQALGQGPEFLTYFNYEAQQDKSGLPNDRFSAERPEGSISTLTIQRTEQRDSAMYRCASSNTGTLNTEAFFGQGTRLTVV.

The chain couples TRBV6-5 to TRBJ1-2; 9 bases are shared with TRBD1. The V gene end was trimmed by 4 bases and the J gene end by 4 bases; junction bases not matched to a gene: 10. Germline V gene sequence: CDR1 MNHEY, CDR2 SVGAGI. The CDR3 sequence is 16 residues long. The CDR3 DNA is TGTGCCAGCAGTTTCCGACAGGGGGGCGGTCTCTATGGCTACACCTTC. Encoded protein: CASSFRQGGGLYGYTF.

The chain employs TRBV29-1 and TRBJ1-4; 9 bases match TRBD1. The germline CDR1 and CDR2 sequences are SQVTM and ANQGSEA. Losses at the gene ends were 7 bases for V and 5 bases for J; bases not matched to a gene: 5. The CDR3 contains 13 residues. The DNA of the CDR3 is TGCAGCGGAGCGGGACAGGGAAATGAAAAACTGTTTTTT. It specifies CSGAGQGNEKLFF.

The CDR3 nucleotides read TGTGCCTGGAGTACAGGGGGCGACCAGCCCCAGCATTTT. This codes for CAWSTGGDQPQHF. The chain links TRBV30 to TRBJ1-5, with 9 bases that match TRBD1. CDR3 length: 13 residues. Trimming at V came to 2 bases and at J to 7 bases, leaving 3 bases not matched to a gene. CDR1 GTSNPN and CDR2 SVGIG come from the germline V gene (reference sequence). The full variable domain, rest sourced from reference TRBV30 and TRBJ1-5, is SQTIHQWPATLVQPVGSPLSLECTVEGTSNPNLYWYRQAAGRGLQLLFYSVGIGQISSEVPQNLSASRPQDRQFILSSKKLLLSDSGFYLCAWSTGGDQPQHFGDGTRLSIL.

The chain carries TRBV7-3 and TRBJ2-1; 10 bases agree with TRBD2. The V segment lost 5 bases and the J segment 7 bases; nucleotides outside the gene matches: 11. The V gene's germline CDR1 is SGHTA and CDR2 FQGTGA. This CDR3 comprises 16 residues. The chain's CDR3 is CASSAQAGGPLNEQFF. In DNA, the CDR3 is TGTGCCAGCAGCGCACAAGCGGGGGGGCCTTTGAATGAGCAGTTCTTC.

The chain links TRBV7-6 to TRBJ2-7, with 10 bases aligning to TRBD2. The V gene end was trimmed by 2 bases and the J gene end by 4 bases; junction bases not matched to a gene: 2. The CDR3 is 14 residues long. Germline CDR1 is SGHVS and CDR2 is FNYEAQ. This CDR3 is CASSLPAGGYEQYF. The CDR3 nucleotides are TGTGCCAGCAGCTTACCAGCGGGAGGGTACGAGCAGTACTTC. Looking up the rest from reference TRBV7-6 and TRBJ2-7 gives the full variable domain: GAGVSQSPRYKVTKRGQDVALRCDPISGHVSLYWYRQALGQGPEFLTYFNYEAQQDKSGLPNDRFSAERPEGSISTLTIQRTEQRDSAMYRCASSLPAGGYEQYFGPGTRLTVT.

Concerning this clone: The identical CDR3 is also encoded by other nucleotide sequences in the sample. V gene TRBV4-3 combines with J gene TRBJ1-1, with D unclear. Germline CDR1 is LGHNA and CDR2 is YSLEER. This CDR3 is built from 13 residues. V shed 0 bases and J shed 1 base, with 3 bases lying between them. The CDR3 bases are TGCGCCAGCAGCCAAGACAGGAACACTGAAGCTTTCTTT. Translated: CASSQDRNTEAFF.

Of note for this clone: Given a much more abundant clone one base away, this may be a read error. V gene TRBV3-1 (or the pseudogene TRBV3-2) combines with J gene TRBJ2-3; D ambiguous. This CDR3 has 12 amino acids. Germline assignment: CDR1 LGHDT and CDR2 YNNKEL (reference sequence). V dropped 4 bases and J dropped 1 base, with 3 bases sitting between them. DNA of the CDR3: TGTGCCAGCAGCCCGGGCACAGATACGCAGTATTTT. This translates into CASSPGTDTQYF.

The rearrangement uses TRBV6-5 and TRBJ2-3, with 12 positions matching TRBD2. This CDR3 comprises 14 residues. V lost 10 bases and J lost 1; bases outside the gene matches: 3. Germline values: CDR1 MNHEY, CDR2 SVGAGI. CDR3 amino acids: CAIRLAGGTDTQYF. The DNA of the CDR3 is TGTGCCATTAGACTAGCGGGGGGCACAGATACGCAGTATTTT.

The rearrangement links TRBV27 to TRBJ2-5; 9 bases match TRBD2. The CDR3 covers 15 residues. The germline V gene encodes CDR1 MNHEY and CDR2 SMNVEV (reference sequence). V lost 0 bases and J lost 4; bases outside the gene matches: 3. The CDR3 DNA is TGTGCCAGCAGTTTATCGATACTAGCGGGAGAGACCCAGTACTTC. Translated, it gives CASSLSILAGETQYF.

The chain couples TRBV19 to TRBJ1-5; TRBD1 agrees at 7 bases. Germline-derived CDR1 and CDR2 are LNHDA and SQIVND (reference sequence). The V segment lost 5 bases and the J segment 6 bases; nucleotides outside the gene matches: 7. The CDR3 length is 14 residues. The CDR3 DNA is TGTGCCAGTAGTCTCCGACAGGGAGGTCAGCCCCAGCATTTT. This encodes CASSLRQGGQPQHF.

This clone was seen a handful of times. The V call is TRBV5-1, the J call TRBJ2-1; 7 nucleotides match TRBD2. The CDR3 covers 17 residues. The V segment lost 0 bases and the J segment 0 bases; nucleotides outside the gene matches: 6. Germline-derived CDR1 and CDR2 are SGHRS and YFSETQ. The CDR3 coding sequence is TGCGCCAGCAGCTTGGGTACTAGCGTCAACTCCTACAATGAGCAGTTCTTC. Translating gives CASSLGTSVNSYNEQFF.

The chain has TRBV7-9 and TRBJ1-4; D remains ambiguous. V shed 1 base and J shed 0 bases, with 15 bases lying between them. The CDR3 is 18 residues long. Germline assignment: CDR1 SEHNR and CDR2 FQNEAQ (reference sequence). CDR3 region: CASSLGGSIRATNEKLFF. For the CDR3, the DNA is TGTGCCAGCAGCTTAGGCGGGAGTATCCGAGCAACTAATGAAAAACTGTTTTTT.

This clone appeared once. The chain uses TRBV10-3 and TRBJ1-2; 10 bases align to TRBD1. This CDR3 has 15 amino acids. With 6 bases clipped from V and 0 bases from J, the junction kept 4 bases outside the gene matches. The germline V gene has CDR1 ENHRY and CDR2 SYGVKD. CDR3 nucleotide sequence: TGTGCCATCAGCACCGGGACAGGGGCTAACTATGGCTACACCTTC. It specifies CAISTGTGANYGYTF.

CDR3 amino acids: CASSLWRGGTYEQYF. CDR3 DNA: TGCGCCAGCAGCTTGTGGAGGGGGGGTACCTACGAGCAGTACTTC. V gene TRBV5-1 combines with J gene TRBJ2-7, with TRBD2 as a possible D gene (7 bases). Germline lookup yields CDR1 SGHRS and CDR2 YFSETQ. V gave up 1 base and J gave up 2 bases, with 13 bases separating them. CDR3 length equals 15 residues.

This clone is a singleton in its sample. V usage is TRBV7-3 and J usage is TRBJ2-1; TRBD1 matches at 9 bases. CDR1 SGHTA and CDR2 FQGTGA come from the germline V gene. Germline trimming cut 5 bases from V and 6 bases from J; bases unmatched to any gene: 8. The CDR3 covers 15 residues. The CDR3 region has the DNA TGTGCCAGCAGCCGCGGGACAGGGAGCGGCAATGAGCAGTTCTTC. Its translation is CASSRGTGSGNEQFF. Drawing the rest from reference TRBV7-3 and TRBJ2-1, the complete variable domain is GAGVSQTPSNKVTEKGKYVELRCDPISGHTALYWYRQSLGQGPEFLIYFQGTGAADDSGLPNDRFFAVRPEGSVSTLKIQRTERGDSAVYLCASSRGTGSGNEQFFGPGTRLTVL.

The V gene is TRBV30, the J gene TRBJ2-7; 9 bases map to TRBD1. Germline V CDR1 and CDR2: GTSNPN, SVGIG (reference sequence). The CDR3 sequence is 11 residues long. CDR3 region: CAGTGSYEQYF. DNA of the CDR3: TGTGCAGGGACAGGGTCCTACGAGCAGTACTTC.

This clone was found once. The chain joins TRBV7-9 to TRBJ2-5; D not certain. This CDR3 has 12 residues. Germline V gives CDR1 SEHNR, CDR2 FQNEAQ (reference sequence). V was clipped by 6 bases and J by 4 bases, with 9 bases between them. Here the CDR3 reads CASRVSSETQYF. The CDR3 DNA is TGTGCCAGCAGAGTTAGCTCAGAGACCCAGTACTTC.

This chain uses TRBV2 with TRBJ2-1, with TRBD2 matching 12 bases. Germline V CDR1 and CDR2: SNHLY, FYNNEI. The V gene end was trimmed by 6 bases and the J gene end by 6 bases; junction bases not matched to a gene: 9. CDR3 length equals 16 residues. The CDR3 region is CASSPPSGGGVNEQFF. The CDR3 region has the DNA TGTGCCAGCAGCCCCCCTAGCGGGGGGGGAGTCAATGAGCAGTTCTTC.

The rearrangement uses TRBV5-6 and TRBJ2-5, with D possibly TRBD2 on 5 matching bases. Trimming stripped 1 base from V and 5 bases from J, with 12 bases between. The germline V gene has CDR1 SGHDT and CDR2 YYEEEE. CDR3 length: 14 amino acids. This CDR3 reads CASSLHELAETQYF. CDR3 DNA: TGTGCCAGCAGCTTGCACGAGTTAGCGGAGACCCAGTACTTC.